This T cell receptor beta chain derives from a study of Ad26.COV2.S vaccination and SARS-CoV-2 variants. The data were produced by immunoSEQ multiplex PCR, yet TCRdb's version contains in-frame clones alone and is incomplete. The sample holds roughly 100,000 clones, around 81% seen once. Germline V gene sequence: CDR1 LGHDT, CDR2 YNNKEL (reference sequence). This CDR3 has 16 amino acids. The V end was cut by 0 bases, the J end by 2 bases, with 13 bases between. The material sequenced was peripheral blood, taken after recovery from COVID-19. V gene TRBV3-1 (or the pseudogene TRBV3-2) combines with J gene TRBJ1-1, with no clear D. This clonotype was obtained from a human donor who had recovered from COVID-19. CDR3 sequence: CASSQERSLTNTEAFF. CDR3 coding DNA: TGTGCCAGCAGCCAAGAGCGGTCACTGACCAACACTGAAGCTTTCTTT.